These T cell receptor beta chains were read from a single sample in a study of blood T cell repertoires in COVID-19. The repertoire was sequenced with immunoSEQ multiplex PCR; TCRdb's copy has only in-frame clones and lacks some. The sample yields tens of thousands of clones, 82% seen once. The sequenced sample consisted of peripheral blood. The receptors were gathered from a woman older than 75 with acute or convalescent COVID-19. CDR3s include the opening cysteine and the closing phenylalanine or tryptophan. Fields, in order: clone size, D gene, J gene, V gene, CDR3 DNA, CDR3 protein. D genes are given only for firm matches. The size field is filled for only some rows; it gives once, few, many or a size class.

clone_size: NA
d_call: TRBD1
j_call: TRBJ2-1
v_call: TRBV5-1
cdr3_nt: TGCGCCAGCAGCTTTGACCCGGGACAGAACAATGAGCAGTTCTTC
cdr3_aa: CASSFDPGQNNEQFF

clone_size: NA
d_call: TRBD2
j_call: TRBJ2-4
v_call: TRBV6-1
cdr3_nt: TGTGCCAGCAGTGAACGCGCCGAGACTAGCGGGAACAAAAACATTCAGTACTTC
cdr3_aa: CASSERAETSGNKNIQYF

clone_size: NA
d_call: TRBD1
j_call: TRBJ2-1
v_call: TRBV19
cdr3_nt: TGTGCCAGTAGTATAATACCGGACAGGGGTAATGAGCAGTTCTTC
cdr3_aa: CASSIIPDRGNEQFF

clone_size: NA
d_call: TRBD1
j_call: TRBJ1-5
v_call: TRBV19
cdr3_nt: TGTGCCAGTAGGGACAGGGGGCTAGGTTGGGATCAGCCCCAGCATTTT
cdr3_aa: CASRDRGLGWDQPQHF

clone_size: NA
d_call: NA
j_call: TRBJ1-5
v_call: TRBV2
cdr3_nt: TGTGCCAGTCAACGGGGGGCGCCCAATCAGCCCCAGCATTTT
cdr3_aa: CASQRGAPNQPQHF

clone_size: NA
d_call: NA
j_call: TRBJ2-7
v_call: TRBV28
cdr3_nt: TGTGCCAGCAGTTCCGGTCCCGGCGAGCAGTACTTC
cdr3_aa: CASSSGPGEQYF

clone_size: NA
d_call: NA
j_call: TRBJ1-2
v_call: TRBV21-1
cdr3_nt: TGTGCCAGCAGCAAAGGTCGTACTTCCGGGACAGGGAGGTATGGCTACACCTTC
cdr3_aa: CASSKGRTSGTGRYGYTF

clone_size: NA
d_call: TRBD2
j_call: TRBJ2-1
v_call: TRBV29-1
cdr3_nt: TGCAGCGTTCTTTCTAGCGGGAGATGGCAGTTCTTC
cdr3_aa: CSVLSSGRWQFF

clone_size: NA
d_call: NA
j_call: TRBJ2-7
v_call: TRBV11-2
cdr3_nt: TGTGCCAGCAGCTTTGGGGGGGGCTTCTACGAGCAGTACTTC
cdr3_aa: CASSFGGGFYEQYF

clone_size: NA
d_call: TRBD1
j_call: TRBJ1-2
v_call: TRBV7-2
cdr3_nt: TGTGCCAGCAGCCCGAGGACAGGGGGCGTCCCTTTCTATGGCTACACCTTC
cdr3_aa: CASSPRTGGVPFYGYTF

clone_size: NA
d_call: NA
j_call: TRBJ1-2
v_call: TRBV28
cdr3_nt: TGTGCCAGCAGTTCCCGCTATGGCTACACCTTC
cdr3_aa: CASSSRYGYTF

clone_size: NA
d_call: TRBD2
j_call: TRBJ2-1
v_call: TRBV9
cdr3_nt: TGTGCCAGCAGCGCACAAGGACTAGCGGGAGTGGGCGCCTACAATGAGCAGTTCTTC
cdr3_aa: CASSAQGLAGVGAYNEQFF

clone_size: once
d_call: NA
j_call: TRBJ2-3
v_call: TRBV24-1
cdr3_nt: TGTGCCACCAGTGATTGGGAGAGTTCAGATACGCAGTATTTT
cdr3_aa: CATSDWESSDTQYF

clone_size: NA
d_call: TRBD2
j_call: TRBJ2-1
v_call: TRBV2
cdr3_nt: TGTGCCAGCATCCCGACGGGGGGGGTCAGCTCCTACAATGAGCAGTTCTTC
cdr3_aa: CASIPTGGVSSYNEQFF

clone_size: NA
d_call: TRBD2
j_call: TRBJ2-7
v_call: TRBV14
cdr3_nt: TGTGCCAGCAGCCCTCCGGGAGGGCCAAATCACGAGCAGTACTTC
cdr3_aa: CASSPPGGPNHEQYF

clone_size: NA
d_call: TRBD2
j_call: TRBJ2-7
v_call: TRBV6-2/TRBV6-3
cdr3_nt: TGTGCCAGCAGTTACACTGCGGGAGGGCTCCACGAGCAGTACTTC
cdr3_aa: CASSYTAGGLHEQYF

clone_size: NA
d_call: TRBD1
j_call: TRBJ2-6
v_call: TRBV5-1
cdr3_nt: TGCGCCAGCAGCTTGGGGACGACAGGGGGAGGGGCCAACGTCCTGACTTTC
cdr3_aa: CASSLGTTGGGANVLTF

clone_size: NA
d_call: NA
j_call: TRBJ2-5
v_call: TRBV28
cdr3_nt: TGTGCCAGCAGTCGAAGCGAGACCCAGTACTTC
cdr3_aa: CASSRSETQYF

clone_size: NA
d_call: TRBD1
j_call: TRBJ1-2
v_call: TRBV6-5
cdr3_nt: TGTGCCAGCAGTTACTCGATTCGGACAGGGGCGGATGGCTACACCTTC
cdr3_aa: CASSYSIRTGADGYTF

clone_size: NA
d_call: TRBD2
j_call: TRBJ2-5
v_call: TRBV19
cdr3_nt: TGTGCCAGTAAAGGGAGGGGTGGAGAGACCCAGTACTTC
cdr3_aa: CASKGRGGETQYF

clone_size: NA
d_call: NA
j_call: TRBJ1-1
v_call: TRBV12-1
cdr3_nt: TGTGCCAGCAGCTTTGCTCGGGGGGGACAGGGAACGAGCACTGAAGCTTTCTTT
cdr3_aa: CASSFARGGQGTSTEAFF

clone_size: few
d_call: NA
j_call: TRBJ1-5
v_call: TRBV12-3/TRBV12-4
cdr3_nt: TGTGCCAGCAGGAACAGGGTAAATCAGCCCCAGCATTTT
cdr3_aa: CASRNRVNQPQHF

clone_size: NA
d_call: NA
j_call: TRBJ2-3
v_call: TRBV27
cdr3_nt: TGTGCCAGCAGTTTATGGCAGGGAAGGGCAGATACGCAGTATTTT
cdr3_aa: CASSLWQGRADTQYF

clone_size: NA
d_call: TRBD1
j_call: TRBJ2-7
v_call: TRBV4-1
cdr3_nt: TGCGCCAGCAGCCAAGTTAGGACAGGGATCTACGAGCAGTACTTC
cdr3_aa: CASSQVRTGIYEQYF

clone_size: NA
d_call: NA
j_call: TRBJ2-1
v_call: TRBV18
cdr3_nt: TGTGCCAGCTCACCGCTAGGAAACTACAATGAGCAGTTCTTC
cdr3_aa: CASSPLGNYNEQFF

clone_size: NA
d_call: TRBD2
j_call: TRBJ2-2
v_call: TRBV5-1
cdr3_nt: TGCGCCAGCATCAGCGCGGGAGGAAGTACCGGGGAGCTGTTTTTT
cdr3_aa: CASISAGGSTGELFF

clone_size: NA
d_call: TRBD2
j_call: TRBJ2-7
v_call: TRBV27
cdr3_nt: TGTGCCAGCAGTCCGGCCCCTCTAGCGGGAGTCCCCTACGAGCAGTACTTC
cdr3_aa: CASSPAPLAGVPYEQYF

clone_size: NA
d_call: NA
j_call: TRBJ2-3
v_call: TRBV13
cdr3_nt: TGTGCCAGCAGCTTAGCAGCGGTCGCAGATACGCAGTATTTT
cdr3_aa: CASSLAAVADTQYF

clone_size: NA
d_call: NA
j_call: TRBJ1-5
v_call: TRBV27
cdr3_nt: TGTGCCGTCGGCTGGGCCAGGGAGCCCCAGCATTTT
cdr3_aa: CAVGWAREPQHF

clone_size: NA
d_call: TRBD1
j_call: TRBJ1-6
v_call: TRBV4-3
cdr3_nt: TGCGCCAGCAGCCAAGAGATCGTGACAGGGGGTTATAATTCACCCCTCCACTTT
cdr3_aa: CASSQEIVTGGYNSPLHF

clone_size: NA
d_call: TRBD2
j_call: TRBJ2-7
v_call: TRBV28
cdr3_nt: TGTGCCAGCAGTTTATGGGGACTAGCGGGGTCGCACTACGAGCAGTACTTC
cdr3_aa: CASSLWGLAGSHYEQYF

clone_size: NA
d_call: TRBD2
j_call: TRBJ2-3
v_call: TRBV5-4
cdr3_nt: TGTGCCAGCAGCTTGGCCAGGAGCGGGAGGGCCAGTTTGACAGATACGCAGTATTTT
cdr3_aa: CASSLARSGRASLTDTQYF

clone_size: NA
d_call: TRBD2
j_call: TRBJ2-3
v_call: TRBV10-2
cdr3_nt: TGCGCCAGCAGAGGACTAGCGGGAGTCCGGATCACAGATACGCAGTATTTT
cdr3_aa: CASRGLAGVRITDTQYF

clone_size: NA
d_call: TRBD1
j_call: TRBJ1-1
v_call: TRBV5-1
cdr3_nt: TGCGCCAGCAGTCCGGCAGGGGGGACTGAAGCTTTCTTT
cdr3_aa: CASSPAGGTEAFF

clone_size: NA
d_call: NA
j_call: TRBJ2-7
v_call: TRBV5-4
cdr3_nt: TGTGCCAGCAGCTCGGGACTGTCCTACGAGCAGTACTTC
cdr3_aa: CASSSGLSYEQYF

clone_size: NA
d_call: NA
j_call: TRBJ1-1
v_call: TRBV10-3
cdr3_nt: TGTGCCATTAGACAGGAAGTGAACACTGAAGCTTTCTTT
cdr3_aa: CAIRQEVNTEAFF

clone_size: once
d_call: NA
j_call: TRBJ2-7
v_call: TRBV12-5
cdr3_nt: TGTGCTAGTGGTTTGATCCGGGCCCGGGGAGACGAGCAGTACTTC
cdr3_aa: CASGLIRARGDEQYF

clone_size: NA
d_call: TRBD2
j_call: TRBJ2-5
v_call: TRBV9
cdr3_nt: TGTGCCAGCAGCGTGGCTAGCGGAGCGGAGACCCAGTACTTC
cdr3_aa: CASSVASGAETQYF

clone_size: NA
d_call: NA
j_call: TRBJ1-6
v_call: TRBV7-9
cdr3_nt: TGTGCCAGCAGCTTAAGGGACACGATCTCCTATAATTCACCCCTCCACTTT
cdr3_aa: CASSLRDTISYNSPLHF

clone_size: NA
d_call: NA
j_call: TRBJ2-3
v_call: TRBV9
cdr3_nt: TGTGCCAGCAGCCCCCCGGGACTTCGCACAGATACGCAGTATTTT
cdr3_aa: CASSPPGLRTDTQYF

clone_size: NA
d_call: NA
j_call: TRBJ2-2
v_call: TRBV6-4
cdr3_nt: TGTGCCAGCAGTGATAGCGGGAACACCGGGGAGCTGTTTTTT
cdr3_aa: CASSDSGNTGELFF

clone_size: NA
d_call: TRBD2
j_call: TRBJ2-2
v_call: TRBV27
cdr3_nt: TGTGCCAGCAGTTCCTCCCTAGCGGGAGGGTATAGCGGGGAGCTGTTTTTT
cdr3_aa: CASSSSLAGGYSGELFF

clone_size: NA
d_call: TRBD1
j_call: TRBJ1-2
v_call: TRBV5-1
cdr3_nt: TGCGCCAGCAGCCCTAGAGGGGGCGACGGCTACACCTTC
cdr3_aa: CASSPRGGDGYTF

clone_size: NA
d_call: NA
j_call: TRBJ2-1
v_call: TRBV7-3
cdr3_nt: TGTGCCAGCAGCCGGACAGATTACAATGAGCAGTTCTTC
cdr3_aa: CASSRTDYNEQFF

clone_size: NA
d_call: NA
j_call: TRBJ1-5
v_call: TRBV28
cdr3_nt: TGTGCCAGCAGTTTAGTCGGAGGTAGGAGCAATCAGCCCCAGCATTTT
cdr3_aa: CASSLVGGRSNQPQHF

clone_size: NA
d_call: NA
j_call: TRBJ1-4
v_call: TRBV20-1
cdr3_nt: TGCAGTGCTAGTCTGAATTATCCGGCAACTAATGAAAAACTGTTTTTT
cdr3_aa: CSASLNYPATNEKLFF

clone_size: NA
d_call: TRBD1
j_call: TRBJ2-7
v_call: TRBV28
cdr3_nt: TGTGCCAGCAGTCCATCCGGGACAGTTTACTACGAGCAGTACTTC
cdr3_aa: CASSPSGTVYYEQYF

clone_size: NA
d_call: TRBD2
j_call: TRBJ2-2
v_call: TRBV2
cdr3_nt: TGTGCCAGCAGGGCGACTAGCGGATCCGCGAACACCGGGGAGCTGTTTTTT
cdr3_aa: CASRATSGSANTGELFF

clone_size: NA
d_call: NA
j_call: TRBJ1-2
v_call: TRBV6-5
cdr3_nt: TGTGCCAGCAGAGGGGGTGTGTGGGGCTACACCTTC
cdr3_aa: CASRGGVWGYTF

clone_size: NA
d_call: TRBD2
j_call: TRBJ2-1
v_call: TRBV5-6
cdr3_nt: TGTGCCAGCAGCTTGGAGGTAGCGGGAACCTACAATGAGCAGTTCTTC
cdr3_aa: CASSLEVAGTYNEQFF

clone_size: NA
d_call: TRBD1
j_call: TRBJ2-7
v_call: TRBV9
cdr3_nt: TGTGCCAGCAGCGAGGACAGGGGGACGTACGAGCAGTACTTC
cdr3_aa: CASSEDRGTYEQYF

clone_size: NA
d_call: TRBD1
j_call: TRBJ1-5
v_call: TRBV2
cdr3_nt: TGTGCCAGCAGGGTAGACAGGGGGGGCAATCAGCCCCAGCATTTT
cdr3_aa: CASRVDRGGNQPQHF

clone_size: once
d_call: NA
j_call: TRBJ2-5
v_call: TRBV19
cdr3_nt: TGTGCCAGTAGCCGAGGGATGGGGGGATTCCAAGAGACCCAGTACTTC
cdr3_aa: CASSRGMGGFQETQYF

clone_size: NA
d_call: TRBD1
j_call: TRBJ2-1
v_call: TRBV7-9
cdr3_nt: TGTGCCAGCAGCCGACCGGGGACAGAGTACAATGAGCAGTTCTTC
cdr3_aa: CASSRPGTEYNEQFF

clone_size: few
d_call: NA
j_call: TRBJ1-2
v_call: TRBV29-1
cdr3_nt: TGCAGCGTTGTTCAGGGCAGAAGCGGCTACACCTTC
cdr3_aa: CSVVQGRSGYTF